These T cell receptor beta chains were read from a single sample in a study of T-cell reconstitution after alpha-beta-depleted transplantation in children. Via MiXCR, TCRdb re-called the PCR reads, giving one row per CDR3 protein. The sample yields around 580,000 distinct CDR3 sequences, 23% seen once. The specimen comprised PBMCs, mostly from graft donor cells, sampled 360 days after TCRalphabeta/CD19-depleted stem cell transplant. These receptors originate from a boy in the first two years of life who had a stem cell transplant for acute myeloid leukemia, so the T cells may come from the graft donor. CDR3s include the opening cysteine and the closing phenylalanine or tryptophan. Each record gives: J gene, D gene, clone size, V gene, CDR3 DNA, CDR3 protein. A D gene is named only where the DNA matches it firmly. The size of a clone is reported for some rows only, either as once, few or many, or as a class for expanded clones.

TRBJ2-6 | . | few | TRBV15 | TGTGCCACCAGCAGAGATCTCGCGGATCTGCTGGCTGGGGCCAACGTCCTGACTTTC | CATSRDLADLLAGANVLTF
TRBJ2-7 | TRBD2 | . | TRBV7-2 | TGTGCCAGCAGCTTAGGGGGCGGGGGGTCCTACGAGCAGTACTTC | CASSLGGGGSYEQYF
TRBJ2-3 | . | few | TRBV12-3/TRBV12-4 | TGTGCCAGCACTCTAAGACTTGGAGATACGCAGTATTTT | CASTLRLGDTQYF
TRBJ2-2 | . | few | TRBV11-3 | TGTGCCAGCAGCTTCCAGGATCCCCCCGGGGCGGGGTCGAACACCGGGGAGCTGTTTTTT | CASSFQDPPGAGSNTGELFF
TRBJ2-2 | TRBD1 | few | TRBV6-5 | TGTGCCAGCAGTTACAGGGACAGTCCCACCGGGGAGCTGTTTTTT | CASSYRDSPTGELFF
TRBJ2-1 | . | . | TRBV6-1 | TGTGCCAGCAGCCGCGCCGACTACCTCACCAATGAGCAGTTCTTC | CASSRADYLTNEQFF
TRBJ2-3 | . | . | TRBV5-5 | TGTGCCAGCAGTGTGAGGGGGGGGGACCAGCGGAGCACAGATACGCAGTATTTT | CASSVRGGDQRSTDTQYF
TRBJ2-7 | TRBD1 | many | TRBV29-1 | TGCAGCGTTAAGACAGGGGCGTCCGAGCAGTACTTC | CSVKTGASEQYF
TRBJ1-2 | TRBD1 | . | TRBV10-3 | TGTGCCATCAGTGAAGGCAAAACAGGGGCTGACTATGGCTACACCTTC | CAISEGKTGADYGYTF
TRBJ2-2 | . | . | TRBV4-3 | TGCGCCAGCAGCCAAGATTCGGTACAGATCACCGGGGAGCTGTTTTTT | CASSQDSVQITGELFF